This TCR beta chain came from a study of cytomegalovirus exposure and HLA in healthy donors. Findings of the study overall: It was 160 or so TCR beta chains that were listed as cytomegalovirus-associated. A missense variant in DCLRE1C was later tied to TCR beta V- and J-gene trimming. The authors reported that TCR beta sequences could predict HLA-A and HLA-B alleles. These predictions were accurate for most subjects in the first cohort.

Primers for the PCR totalled 60 Vbeta and 13 Jbeta. The data were produced by immunoSEQ multiplex PCR, yet TCRdb's version contains in-frame clones alone and is incomplete. The sample holds more than 80,000 clones, 65% to 80% seen once. This CDR3 contains 12 residues. V lost 6 bases, J lost 1 base, and 6 bases lay in between. Germline CDR1 SQVTM, CDR2 ANQGSEA. As regards this clone: Its matching antigen is unknown.

The sequence derives from a man aged 60-69 years in good health and CMV-seronegative. This chain connects TRBV29-1 to TRBJ2-2, with D hard to call. The material sequenced was PBMCs. CDR3 loop: CSVRQNTGELFF. CDR3 nucleotides: TGCAGCGTGCGACAGAACACCGGGGAGCTGTTTTTT.